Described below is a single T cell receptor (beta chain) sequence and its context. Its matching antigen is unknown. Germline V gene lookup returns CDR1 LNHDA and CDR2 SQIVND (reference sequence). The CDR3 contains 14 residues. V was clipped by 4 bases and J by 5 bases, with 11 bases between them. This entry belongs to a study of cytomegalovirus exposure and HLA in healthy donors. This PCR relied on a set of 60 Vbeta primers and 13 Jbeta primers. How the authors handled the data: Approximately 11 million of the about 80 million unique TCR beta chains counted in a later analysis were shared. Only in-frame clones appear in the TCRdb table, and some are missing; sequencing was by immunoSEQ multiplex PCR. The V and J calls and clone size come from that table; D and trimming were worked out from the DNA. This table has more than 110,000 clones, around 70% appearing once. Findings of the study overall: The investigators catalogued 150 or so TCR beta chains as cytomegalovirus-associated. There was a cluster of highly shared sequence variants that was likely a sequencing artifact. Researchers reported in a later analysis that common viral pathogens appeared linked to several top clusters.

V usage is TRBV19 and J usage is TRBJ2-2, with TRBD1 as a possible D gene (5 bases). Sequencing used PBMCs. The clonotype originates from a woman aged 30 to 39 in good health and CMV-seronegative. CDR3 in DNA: TGTGCCAGTAGTAGAAGGGGTGGGACCGGGGAGCTGTTTTTT. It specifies CASSRRGGTGELFF.